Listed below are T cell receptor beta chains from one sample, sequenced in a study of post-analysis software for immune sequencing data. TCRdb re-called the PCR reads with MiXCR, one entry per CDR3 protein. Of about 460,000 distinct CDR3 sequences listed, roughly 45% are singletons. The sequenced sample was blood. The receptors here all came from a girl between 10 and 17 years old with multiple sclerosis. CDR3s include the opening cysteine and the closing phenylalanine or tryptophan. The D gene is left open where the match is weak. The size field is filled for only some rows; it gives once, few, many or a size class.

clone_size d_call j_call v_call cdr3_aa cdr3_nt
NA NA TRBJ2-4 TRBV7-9 CASSLDTVPGVQYF TGTGCCAGCAGCTTAGACACTGTCCCAGGCGTTCAGTACTTC
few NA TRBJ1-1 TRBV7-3 CASSSGPGSTEAFF TGTGCCAGCAGCTCTGGCCCCGGGAGCACTGAAGCTTTCTTT
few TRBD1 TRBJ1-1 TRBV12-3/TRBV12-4 CASSSNQGGVNTEAFF TGTGCCAGCAGTTCCAACCAGGGGGGGGTGAACACTGAAGCTTTCTTT
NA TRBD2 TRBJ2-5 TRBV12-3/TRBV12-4 CASSPPGLAGRETQYF TGTGCCAGCAGTCCCCCGGGACTAGCGGGACGAGAGACCCAGTACTTC
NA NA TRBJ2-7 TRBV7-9 CASRPEAGDFYEQYF TGTGCCAGCAGACCGGAGGCAGGGGACTTCTACGAGCAGTACTTC
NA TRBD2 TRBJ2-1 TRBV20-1 CSAPLPPGGSYNEQFF TGCAGTGCCCCCCTACCGCCGGGGGGCTCCTACAATGAGCAGTTCTTC
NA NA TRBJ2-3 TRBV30 CAWRASSVDTQYF TGTGCCTGGAGAGCTAGCTCAGTAGATACGCAGTATTTT
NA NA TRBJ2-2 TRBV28 CASSSEGHTGELFF TGTGCCAGCAGTTCTGAAGGACACACCGGGGAGCTGTTTTTT
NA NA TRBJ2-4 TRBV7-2 CASSPRGRTGDRNIQYF TGTGCCAGCAGCCCGCGTGGGAGGACAGGAGACAGAAACATTCAGTACTTC
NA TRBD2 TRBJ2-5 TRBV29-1 CSAASGRSYGQYF TGCAGCGCAGCTAGCGGGAGGAGCTACGGGCAGTACTTC
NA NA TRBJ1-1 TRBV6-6 CASSGSGHPNTEAFF TGTGCCAGCAGTGGGAGTGGACACCCGAACACTGAAGCTTTCTTT
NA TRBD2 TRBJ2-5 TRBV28 CASSLWSSGKGSYGQYF TGTGCCAGCAGTTTATGGTCTAGCGGAAAGGGTTCCTACGGGCAGTACTTC
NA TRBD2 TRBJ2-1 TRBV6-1 CASSDAGTSGRPSYNEQFF TGTGCCAGCAGTGACGCCGGGACTAGCGGGAGGCCCTCCTACAATGAGCAGTTCTTC
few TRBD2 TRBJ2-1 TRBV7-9 CASSSGLAGAPYNEQFF TGTGCCAGCAGCTCGGGACTAGCGGGAGCCCCCTACAATGAGCAGTTCTTC
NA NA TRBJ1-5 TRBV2 CASSETAVQGLLHF TGTGCCAGCAGTGAAACGGCCGTTCAGGGACTTCTGCATTTT
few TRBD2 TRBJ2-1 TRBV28 CASSLNGGDPYNEQFF TGTGCCAGCAGTTTGAACGGGGGGGACCCTTACAATGAGCAGTTCTTC
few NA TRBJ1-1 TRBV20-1 CSASLGTGNTEAFF TGCAGTGCTTCCCTCGGGACGGGGAACACTGAAGCTTTCTTT
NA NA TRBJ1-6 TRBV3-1 CASSHLQGNSPLHF TGTGCCAGCAGCCACCTTCAGGGGAATTCACCCCTCCACTTT
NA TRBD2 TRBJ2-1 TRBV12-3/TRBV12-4 CASSDVLAGGSDEQFF TGTGCCAGCAGTGATGTACTAGCGGGAGGATCCGATGAGCAGTTCTTC
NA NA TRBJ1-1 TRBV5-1 CASSLEPRGTVSMNTEAFF TGCGCCAGCAGCTTGGAACCAAGGGGAACAGTTAGTATGAACACTGAAGCTTTCTTT
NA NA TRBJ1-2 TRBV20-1 CSAAGQIYGYTF TGCAGTGCTGCCGGACAGATCTATGGCTACACCTTC
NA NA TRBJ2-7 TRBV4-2 CASASTGRNDEQYF TGTGCCAGCGCTTCCACGGGACGGAATGACGAGCAGTACTTC
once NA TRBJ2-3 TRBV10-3 CAIGGDTQYF TGTGCCATCGGCGGAGATACGCAGTATTTT
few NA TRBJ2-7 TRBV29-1 CSVVGTITYEQYF TGCAGCGTTGTAGGCACTATCACCTACGAGCAGTACTTC
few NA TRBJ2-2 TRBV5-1 CASSRVGVGELFF TGCGCCAGCAGCAGAGTAGGGGTCGGGGAGCTGTTTTTT
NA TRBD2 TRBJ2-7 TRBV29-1 CSGRLAGSYERYF TGTAGCGGACGACTAGCGGGGTCCTACGAGCGGTACTTC
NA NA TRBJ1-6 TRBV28 CASSYIGRGGSTYNSPLHF TGTGCCAGCAGTTATATAGGTAGAGGGGGTAGCACCTATAATTCACCCCTCCACTTT
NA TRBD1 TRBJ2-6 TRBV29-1 CSVELRDRGLSGANVLTF TGCAGCGTCGAACTAAGGGACAGGGGGCTCTCTGGGGCCAACGTCCTGACTTTC
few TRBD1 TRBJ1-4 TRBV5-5 CASSDDRVEKLFF TGTGCCAGCAGCGATGACAGGGTTGAAAAACTGTTTTTT
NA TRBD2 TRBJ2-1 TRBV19 CASSIPRTSASSSYNEQFF TGTGCCAGTAGTATCCCGCGGACTAGCGCTTCTAGCTCCTACAATGAGCAGTTCTTC
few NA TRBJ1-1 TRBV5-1 CASSLRRLNTEAFF TGTGCCAGCAGCTTGAGAAGACTGAACACTGAAGCTTTCTTT
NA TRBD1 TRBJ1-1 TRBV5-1 CASSSSGTGGTEAFF TGCGCCAGCAGCTCCTCCGGGACAGGGGGCACTGAAGCTTTCTTT
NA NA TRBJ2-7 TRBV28 CASSLKIDGHPYEQYF TGTGCCAGCAGTTTAAAAATAGACGGGCATCCCTACGAGCAGTACTTC
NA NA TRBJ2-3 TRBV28 CASSIGTGADTQYF TGTGCCAGCAGTATAGGGACCGGTGCGGATACGCAGTATTTT
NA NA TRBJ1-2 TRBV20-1 CSASTAQTANYGYTF TGCAGTGCTTCCACGGCACAGACAGCCAACTATGGCTACACCTTC
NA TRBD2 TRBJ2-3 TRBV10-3 CAISKTSRRSTDTQYF TGTGCCATCAGCAAGACTAGCAGGAGGAGCACAGATACGCAGTATTTT
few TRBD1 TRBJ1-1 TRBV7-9 CASSTRTGARTEAFF TGTGCCAGCAGCACCCGGACAGGGGCGAGGACTGAAGCTTTCTTT
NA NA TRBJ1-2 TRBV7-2 CASSLLGITNYGYTF TGTGCCAGCAGCTTACTTGGCATCACTAACTATGGCTACACCTTC
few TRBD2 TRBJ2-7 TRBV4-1 CASSQGLAGLYEQYF TGCGCCAGCAGCCAAGGACTAGCGGGCCTCTACGAGCAGTACTTC
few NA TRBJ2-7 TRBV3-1 CASSQGFRGYEQYF TGTGCCAGCAGCCAAGGATTCAGGGGCTACGAGCAGTACTTC
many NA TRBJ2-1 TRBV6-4 CASSVQGGDNEQFF TGTGCCAGCAGTGTTCAGGGTGGGGACAATGAGCAGTTCTTC
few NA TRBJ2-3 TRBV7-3 CASGGGGLTDTQYF TGTGCCAGCGGAGGTGGGGGACTCACAGATACGCAGTATTTT
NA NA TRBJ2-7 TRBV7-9 CVSSLVVTYEQYF TGTGTCAGCAGCTTAGTTGTAACCTACGAGCAGTACTTC
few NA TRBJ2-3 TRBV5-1 CASSSDSPTDTQYF TGCGCCAGCAGTTCTGACAGCCCCACAGATACGCAGTATTTT